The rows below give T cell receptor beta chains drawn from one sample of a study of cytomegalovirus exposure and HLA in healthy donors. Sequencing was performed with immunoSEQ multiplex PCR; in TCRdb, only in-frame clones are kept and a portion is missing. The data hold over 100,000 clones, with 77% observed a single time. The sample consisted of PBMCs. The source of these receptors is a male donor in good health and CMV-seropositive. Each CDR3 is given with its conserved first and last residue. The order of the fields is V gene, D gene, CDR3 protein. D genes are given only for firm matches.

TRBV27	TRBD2	CASSFSRWGGEQYF
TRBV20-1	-	CSAGGANGLTF
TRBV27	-	CASSRQRSSYEQYF
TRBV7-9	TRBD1	CSSSPPRGQVDSGANVLTF
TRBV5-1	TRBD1	CASSPGQGDNQPQHF
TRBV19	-	CASSIVGQGSNQPQHF
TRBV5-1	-	CASSPGGYGDTQYF
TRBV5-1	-	CASSMTPQETQYF
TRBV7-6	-	CASSHTGPGSSYNEQFF
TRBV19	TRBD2	CASRWASGYEQYF
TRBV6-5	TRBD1	CASSYSDRVVGNTIYF